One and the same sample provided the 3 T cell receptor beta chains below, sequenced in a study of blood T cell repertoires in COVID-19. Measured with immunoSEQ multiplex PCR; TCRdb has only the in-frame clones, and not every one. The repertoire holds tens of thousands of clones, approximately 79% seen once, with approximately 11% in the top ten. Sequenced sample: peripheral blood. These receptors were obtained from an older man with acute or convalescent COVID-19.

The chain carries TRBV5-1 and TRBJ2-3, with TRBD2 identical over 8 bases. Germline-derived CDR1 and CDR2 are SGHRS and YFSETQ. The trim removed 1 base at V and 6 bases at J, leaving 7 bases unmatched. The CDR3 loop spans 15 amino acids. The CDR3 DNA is TGCGCCAGCAGCTTGACGGGGACTAGATTCGATACGCAGTATTTT. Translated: CASSLTGTRFDTQYF.

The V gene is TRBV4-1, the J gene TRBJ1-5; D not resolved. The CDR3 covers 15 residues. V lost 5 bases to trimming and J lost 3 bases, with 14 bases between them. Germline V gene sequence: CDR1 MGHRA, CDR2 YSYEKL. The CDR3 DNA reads TGCGCCAGCAGCTCAGAAGCACAGAACAATCAGCCCCAGCATTTT. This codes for CASSSEAQNNQPQHF.

The CDR3: CASSSDRSNQPQHF. CDR3 DNA: TGTGCCAGCAGCAGCGACAGGAGCAATCAGCCCCAGCATTTT. This chain uses TRBV2 with TRBJ1-5, with D tentatively TRBD1 (6 bases). CDR3 length: 14 amino acids. The germline V gene has CDR1 SNHLY and CDR2 FYNNEI. V gave up 6 bases and J gave up 1 base, with 10 bases separating them.